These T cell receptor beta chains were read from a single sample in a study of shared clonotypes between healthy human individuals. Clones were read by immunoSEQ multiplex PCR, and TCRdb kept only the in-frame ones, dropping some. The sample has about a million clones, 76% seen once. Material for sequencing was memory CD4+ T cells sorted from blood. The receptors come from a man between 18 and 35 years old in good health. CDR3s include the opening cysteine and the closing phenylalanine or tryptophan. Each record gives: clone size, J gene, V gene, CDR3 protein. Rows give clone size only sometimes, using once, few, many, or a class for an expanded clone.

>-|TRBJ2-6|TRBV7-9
CASSEIAGGFGANVLTF
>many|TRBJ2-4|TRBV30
CAWSELSKNIQYF
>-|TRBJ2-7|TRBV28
CASSLGSTYEQYF
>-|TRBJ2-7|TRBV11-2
CASSLAGQQGSYEQYF
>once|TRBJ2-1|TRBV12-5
CASGLVLLAGGTYNEQFF
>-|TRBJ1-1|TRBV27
CASSFRGADTEAFF
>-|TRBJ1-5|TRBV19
CASSIRGRDQPQHF
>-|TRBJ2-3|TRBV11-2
CASSHASARTDTQYF
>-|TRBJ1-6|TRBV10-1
CATQEAGRNNSPLHF
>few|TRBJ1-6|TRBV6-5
CASSWLQGSSPLHF
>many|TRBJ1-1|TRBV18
CASSPSGRENTEAFF